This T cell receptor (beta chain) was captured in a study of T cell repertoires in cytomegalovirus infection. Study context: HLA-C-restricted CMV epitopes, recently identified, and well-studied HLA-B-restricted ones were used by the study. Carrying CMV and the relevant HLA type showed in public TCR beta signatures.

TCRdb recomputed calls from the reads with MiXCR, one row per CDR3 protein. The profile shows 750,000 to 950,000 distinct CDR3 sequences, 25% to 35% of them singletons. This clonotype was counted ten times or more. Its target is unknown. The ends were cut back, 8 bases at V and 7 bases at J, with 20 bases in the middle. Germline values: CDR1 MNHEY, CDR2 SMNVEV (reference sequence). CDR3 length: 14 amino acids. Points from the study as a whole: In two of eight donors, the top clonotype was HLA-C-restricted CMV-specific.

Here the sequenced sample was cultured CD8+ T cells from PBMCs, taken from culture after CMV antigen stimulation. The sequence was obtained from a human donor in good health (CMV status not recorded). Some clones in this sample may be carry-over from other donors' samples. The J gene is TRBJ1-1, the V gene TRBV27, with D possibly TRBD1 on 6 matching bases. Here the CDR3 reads CASRRMRTVDEAFF. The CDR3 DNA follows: TGTGCCAGCCGTCGTATGAGGACAGTTGATGAAGCTTTCTTT.